A single sample gave rise to the 23 T cell receptor beta chains below, sequenced in a study of response to subunit inactivated influenza vaccine. TCRdb called the RT-PCR reads again in MiXCR, with one record for every CDR3 protein. Among some 550,000 distinct CDR3 sequences listed, around 25% were seen once. The sample was also linked to a second study, of T cells expressing NK-cell markers. That study reports: Scientists made TCR beta cDNA using 5'RACE template switching with UMIs.

This sample comprised CD4+ T cells sorted from PBMCs, obtained approximately 13 days after vaccination. These receptors were collected from a man in his forties or fifties who received an inactivated influenza vaccine.

This clonotype was counted ten times or more. The chain is built from TRBV28 and TRBJ2-1, with D hard to call. Per germline, CDR1 MDHEN and CDR2 SYDVKM. This CDR3 has 13 residues. The ends were cut back, 8 bases at V and 5 bases at J, with 13 bases in the middle. As DNA, the CDR3 is TGTGCCAGCTCTGAGACACCGAACAATGAGCAGTTCTTC. This encodes CASSETPNNEQFF.

This clonotype was seen a handful of times. CDR3 nucleotide sequence: TGTGCCAGCAGTTACCGTTTCGCGGGGGAGACCCAGTACTTC. It specifies CASSYRFAGETQYF. The genes are TRBV6-5 and TRBJ2-5; perhaps TRBD2 as D (6 bases). The CDR3 runs to 14 residues. Germline V gene sequence: CDR1 MNHEY, CDR2 SVGAGI. The germline V and J ends were trimmed by 2 bases and 5 bases, with 12 bases remaining between them.

The gene calls are TRBV20-1 and TRBJ2-3, with TRBD1 as a possible D gene (6 bases). CDR1 and CDR2 from the germline V gene are DFQATT and SNEGSKA (reference sequence). The CDR3 is 14 residues long. V lost 3 bases and J 2 bases, leaving 12 bases between the germline ends. The DNA of the CDR3 is TGCAGTGCTAGTAAGGGGACACTCACAGATACGCAGTATTTT. Translated: CSASKGTLTDTQYF.

V and J are TRBV20-1 and TRBJ1-2; 11 bases agree with TRBD1. Germline V gene data show CDR1 as DFQATT and CDR2 as SNEGSKA (reference sequence). The length of the CDR3 is 15 residues. V lost 2 bases to trimming and J lost 4 bases; unmatched junction nucleotides: 6. CDR3 DNA: TGCAGTGCTAGACCTGGACAGGGGGCTGCCTATGGCTACACCTTC. Translated: CSARPGQGAAYGYTF.

Remarks on this clonotype: A junction end diverges from the germline sequence, so it may reflect a read error. The chain combines TRBV6-1 with TRBJ2-6; 7 bases are shared with TRBD1. CDR3 length: 13 amino acids. The germline CDR1 and CDR2 sequences are MNHNS and SASEGT. This CDR3 reads CASSPTGVNVLTF. The CDR3 DNA is TGTGCCAGCAGCCCTACAGGGGTCAACGTCCTGACTTTC.

In its sample, this clonotype was seen a few times. The chain combines TRBV24-1 with TRBJ2-7, with 11 bases aligning to TRBD2. Germline values: CDR1 KGHDR, CDR2 SFDVKD. Trimming removed 4 bases from V and 2 bases from J; junction bases left unmatched: 6. The CDR3 runs to 16 residues. DNA of the CDR3: TGTGCCACCAGTGACTCTGGGACTAGCGGAACCTACGAGCAGTACTTC. Amino acids: CATSDSGTSGTYEQYF.

The CDR3 loop is CATSDFRGEVTDTQYF. The CDR3 DNA sequence: TGTGCCACCAGTGATTTTAGAGGGGAGGTCACAGATACGCAGTATTTT. The V gene is TRBV24-1, the J gene TRBJ2-3; maybe TRBD2 (6 bases). Per germline, CDR1 KGHDR and CDR2 SFDVKD. This CDR3 has 16 residues. Trimming removed 1 base from V and 2 bases from J, with 12 bases in between.

The rearrangement links TRBV7-9 to TRBJ2-5; D may be TRBD1 (5 bases). Germline V gene sequence: CDR1 SEHNR, CDR2 FQNEAQ (reference sequence). The CDR3 is 15 residues long. Trimming took off 5 bases at V and 3 bases at J, with 16 bases between the two ends. The CDR3 region has the DNA TGTGCCAGCAGCGCCCAAAGACAGAAAGAAGAGACCCAGTACTTC. Protein product: CASSAQRQKEETQYF.

V and J are TRBV5-1 and TRBJ2-2; 9 nucleotides agree with TRBD1. V was pared by 6 bases and J by 0 bases, with 3 bases of the junction left unmatched. Germline CDR1 and CDR2: SGHRS and YFSETQ. The CDR3 length is 15 residues. The CDR3 protein is CASTTGGPNTGELFF. The CDR3 DNA is TGCGCCAGCACCACAGGGGGCCCGAACACCGGGGAGCTGTTTTTT.

This clonotype was detected only a few times. The chain employs TRBV9 and TRBJ1-2, with D perhaps matching TRBD1 (5 bases). The V end was cut by 4 bases, the J end by 4 bases, with 11 bases between. The CDR3 runs 13 residues. From germline, CDR1 is SGDLS and CDR2 YYNGEE. The CDR3 region is CASSPRGTYGYTF. The CDR3 nucleotides read TGTGCCAGCAGCCCCCGGGGGACCTATGGCTACACCTTC.

V usage is TRBV10-3 and J usage is TRBJ2-2; 7 nucleotides agree with TRBD1. This CDR3 spans 17 amino acids. Germline CDR1 ENHRY, CDR2 SYGVKD. The trim removed 6 bases at V and 0 bases at J, leaving 10 bases unmatched. The CDR3 reads CAIRGSTGTANTGELFF. CDR3 DNA sequence: TGTGCCATCAGGGGTAGCACCGGGACAGCGAACACCGGGGAGCTGTTTTTT.

J is TRBJ2-7 and V is TRBV3-1, with D possibly called TRBD1 or TRBD2 (5 bases each). CDR3 size: 15 residues. Germline CDR1 LGHDT, CDR2 YNNKEL (reference sequence). V was trimmed by 3 bases and J by 0 bases, leaving 12 bases between them. This CDR3 reads CASSHRGANSYEQYF. The CDR3 region has the DNA TGTGCCAGCAGCCATCGAGGGGCGAACTCCTACGAGCAGTACTTC.

This clonotype was detected a few times. The chain carries TRBV6-1 and TRBJ2-1, with 9 bases lining up with TRBD1. This CDR3 spans 15 amino acids. Trimming removed 6 bases from V and 4 bases from J; junction bases left unmatched: 7. Germline V lookup: CDR1 MNHNS, CDR2 SASEGT. CDR3 protein: CASRASGTGYNEQFF. The CDR3 DNA reads TGTGCCAGCAGAGCTTCCGGGACAGGGTACAATGAGCAGTTCTTC.

This clonotype appeared a single time. The chain uses TRBV6-5 and TRBJ2-7, with D tentatively TRBD2 (5 bases). The V and J ends lost 2 bases and 1 base respectively, with 12 bases between them. The CDR3 totals 15 residues. The germline V gene encodes CDR1 MNHEY and CDR2 SVGAGI. CDR3: CASSYDAGRSYEQYF. The CDR3 nucleotides read TGTGCCAGCAGTTACGATGCGGGTAGGTCCTACGAGCAGTACTTC.

This clonotype was observed a few times. J is TRBJ2-1 and V is TRBV3-1, with 12 bases lining up with TRBD2. Germline V gene sequence: CDR1 LGHDT, CDR2 YNNKEL (reference sequence). This CDR3 has 19 residues. V shed 3 bases, J shed 0 bases, and the junction held 9 bases outside the gene matches. Here the CDR3 reads CASSHRGLAGWSSYNEQFF. CDR3 DNA: TGTGCCAGCAGCCACAGAGGACTAGCGGGGTGGAGCTCCTACAATGAGCAGTTCTTC.

The genes are TRBV5-4 and TRBJ2-7, with 9 bases fitting TRBD2. Germline V gene sequence: CDR1 SGHNT, CDR2 YYREEE (reference sequence). J gave up 4 bases and V 0 bases, and 11 bases lay outside the gene matches. There are 17 residues in the CDR3. CDR3 amino acids: CASSLGGGGRGRYEQYF. Written as DNA, the CDR3 is TGTGCCAGCAGCTTGGGCGGGGGGGGTCGCGGGAGGTACGAGCAGTACTTC.

This clonotype was detected only a few times. CDR3 loop: CASRGAVYGYTF. Here the CDR3 DNA reads TGTGCCTCCCGAGGCGCCGTCTATGGCTACACCTTC. The chain is built from TRBV6-2 or TRBV6-3 and TRBJ1-2; the D is unclear. The germline CDR1 and CDR2 sequences are MNHEY and SVGEGT. CDR3 size: 12 residues. The V end lost 11 bases, the J end lost 4 bases, and 14 bases lay between the germline ends.

The table lists this clonotype with a few counts. This sequence joins TRBV11-2 and TRBJ2-5; TRBD2 aligns across 8 bases. In germline, CDR1 is SGHAT, CDR2 FQNNGV. V dropped 7 bases and J dropped 1; count of bases not matched to a gene: 14. The CDR3 length is 17 residues. CDR3 coding DNA: TGTGCCAGCACACGGCCGGACTATAGCGGGATCCAAGAGACCCAGTACTTC. Translating it yields CASTRPDYSGIQETQYF.

The chain joins TRBV28 to TRBJ2-7; D is unclear. This CDR3 region has 14 residues. Between the trimmed V and J ends, which lost 2 bases and 2 bases, there was a span of 10 bases. Germline CDR1 MDHEN, CDR2 SYDVKM. The CDR3 region has the DNA TGTGCCAGCAGTTTACTGAAAAACCCCTACGAGCAGTACTTC. Amino acid sequence: CASSLLKNPYEQYF.

This clonotype was seen a handful of times. The rearrangement uses TRBV20-1 and TRBJ2-7; D is unclear. Germline-derived CDR1 and CDR2 are DFQATT and SNEGSKA (reference sequence). The CDR3 loop spans 15 amino acids. Trimming stripped 0 bases from V and 0 bases from J, with 12 bases between. CDR3 amino acids: CSARDPRLSSYEQYF. The CDR3 region has the DNA TGCAGTGCTAGAGATCCCAGGCTCAGCTCCTACGAGCAGTACTTC.

There are a few counts of this clonotype. The V gene is TRBV7-8, the J gene TRBJ2-7; 9 bases match TRBD2. Looked up from germline, CDR1 is SGHVS and CDR2 is FQNEAQ. CDR3 length: 13 residues. J was trimmed by 0 bases and V by 9 bases; bases with no gene match: 3. The CDR3 is CASRGLASYEQYF. Written as DNA, the CDR3 is TGTGCCAGTAGGGGACTAGCCTCCTACGAGCAGTACTTC. The variable domain in full, with the rest retrieved from reference TRBV7-8 and TRBJ2-7, is GAGVSQSPRYKVAKRGQDVALRCDPISGHVSLFWYQQALGQGPEFLTYFQNEAQLDKSGLPSDRFFAERPEGSVSTLKIQRTQQEDSAVYLCASRGLASYEQYFGPGTRLTVT.

The J gene is TRBJ2-3, the V gene TRBV12-2; TRBD2 is the table's D call and was not checked against the DNA. TRBV12-2 is a pseudogene locus. The CDR3 extends over 15 amino acids. CDR3 sequence reads: CASRQGLAGGNTQYF. CDR3 sequence (DNA): TGTGCAAGTCGCCAGGGACTAGCGGGGGGAAATACGCAGTATTTT.

CDR3 residues: CSAASAGTDTQYF. In DNA, the CDR3 is TGCAGTGCTGCCTCCGCCGGCACAGATACGCAGTATTTT. The rearrangement uses TRBV20-1 and TRBJ2-3, with unresolved D. This CDR3 comprises 13 residues. Per germline, CDR1 DFQATT and CDR2 SNEGSKA (reference sequence). Trimming removed 5 bases from V and 1 base from J, with 10 bases in between.